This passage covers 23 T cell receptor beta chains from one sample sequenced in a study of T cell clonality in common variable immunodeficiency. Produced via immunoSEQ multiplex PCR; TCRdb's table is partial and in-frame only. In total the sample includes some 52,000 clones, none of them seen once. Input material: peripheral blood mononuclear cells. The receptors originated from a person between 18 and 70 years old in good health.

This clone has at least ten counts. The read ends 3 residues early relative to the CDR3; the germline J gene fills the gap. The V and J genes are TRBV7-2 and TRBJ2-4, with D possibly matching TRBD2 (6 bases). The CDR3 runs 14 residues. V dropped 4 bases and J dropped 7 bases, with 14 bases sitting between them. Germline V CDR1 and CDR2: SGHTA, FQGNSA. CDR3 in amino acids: CASSSLGTRNIQYF. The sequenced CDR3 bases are TGTGCCAGCAGCTCACTTGGGACTCGGAACATT. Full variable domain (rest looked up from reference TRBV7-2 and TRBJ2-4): GAGVSQSPSNKVTEKGKDVELRCDPISGHTALYWYRQSLGQGLEFLIYFQGNSAPDKSGLPSDRFSAERTGGSVSTLTIQRTQQEDSAVYLCASSSLGTRNIQYFGAGTRLSVL.

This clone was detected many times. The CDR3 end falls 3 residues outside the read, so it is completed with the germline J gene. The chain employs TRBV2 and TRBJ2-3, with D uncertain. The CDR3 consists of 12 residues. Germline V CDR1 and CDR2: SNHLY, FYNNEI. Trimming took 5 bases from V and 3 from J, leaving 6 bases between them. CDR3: CASSLETDTQYF. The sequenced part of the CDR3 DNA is TGTGCCAGCAGTTTAGAAACAGATACG.

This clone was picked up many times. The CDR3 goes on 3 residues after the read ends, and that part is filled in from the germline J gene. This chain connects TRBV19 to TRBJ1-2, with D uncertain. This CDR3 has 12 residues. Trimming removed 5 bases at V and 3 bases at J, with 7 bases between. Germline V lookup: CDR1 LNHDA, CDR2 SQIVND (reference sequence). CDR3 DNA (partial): TGTGCCAGTAGTCTGACTGACTATGGC. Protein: CASSLTDYG. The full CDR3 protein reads CASSLTDYGYTF.

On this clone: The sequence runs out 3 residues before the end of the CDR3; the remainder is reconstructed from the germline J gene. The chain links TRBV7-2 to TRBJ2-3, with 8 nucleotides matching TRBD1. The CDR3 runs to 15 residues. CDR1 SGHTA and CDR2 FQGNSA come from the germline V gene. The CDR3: CASSEGPGGNQPQYF. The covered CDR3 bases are TGTGCCAGCAGCGAGGGACCAGGGGGCAATCAGCCG.

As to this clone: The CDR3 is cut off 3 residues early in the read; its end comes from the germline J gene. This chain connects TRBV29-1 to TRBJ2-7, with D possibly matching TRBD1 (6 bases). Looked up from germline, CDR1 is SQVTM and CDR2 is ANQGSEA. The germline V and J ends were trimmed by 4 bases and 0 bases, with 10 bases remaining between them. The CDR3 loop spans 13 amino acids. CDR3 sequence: CSVGTAHSYEQYF. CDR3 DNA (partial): TGCAGCGTTGGGACAGCCCACTCCTACGAG.

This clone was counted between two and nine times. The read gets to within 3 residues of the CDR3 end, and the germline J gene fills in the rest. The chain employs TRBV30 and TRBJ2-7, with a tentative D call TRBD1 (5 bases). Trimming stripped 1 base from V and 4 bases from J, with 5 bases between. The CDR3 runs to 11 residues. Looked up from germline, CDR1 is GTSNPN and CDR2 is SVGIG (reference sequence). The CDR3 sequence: CAWSEGYEQYF. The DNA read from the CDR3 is TGTGCCTGGAGTGAGGGGTACGAG.

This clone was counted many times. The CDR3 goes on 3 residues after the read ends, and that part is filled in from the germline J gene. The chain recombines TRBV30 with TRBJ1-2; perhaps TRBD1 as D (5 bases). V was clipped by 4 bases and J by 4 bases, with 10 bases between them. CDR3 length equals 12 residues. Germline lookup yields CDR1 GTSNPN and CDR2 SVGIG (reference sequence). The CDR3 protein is CAWTTGPYGYTF. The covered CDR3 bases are TGTGCCTGGACCACAGGTCCCTATGGC.

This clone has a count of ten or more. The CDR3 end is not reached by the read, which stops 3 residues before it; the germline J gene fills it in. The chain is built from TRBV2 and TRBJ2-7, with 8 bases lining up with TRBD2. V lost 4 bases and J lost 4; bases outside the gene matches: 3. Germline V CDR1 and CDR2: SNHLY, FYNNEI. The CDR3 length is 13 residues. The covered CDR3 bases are TGTGCCAGCAGTGCGGGACTAGTTTACGAG. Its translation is CASSAGLVYE. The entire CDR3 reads CASSAGLVYEQYF.

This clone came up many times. The CDR3 sequence is CASSRDTGYGYTF. CDR3 DNA, as far as it was read: TGTGCCAGTAGTAGGGACACCGGCTATGGC. The chain joins TRBV19 to TRBJ1-2, with a tentative D call TRBD1 (6 bases). The CDR3 is cut off 3 residues early in the read; its end comes from the germline J gene. The germline gives CDR1 LNHDA, CDR2 SQIVND (reference sequence). The germline V and J ends were trimmed by 4 bases and 4 bases, with 10 bases remaining between them. The CDR3 is 13 amino acids.

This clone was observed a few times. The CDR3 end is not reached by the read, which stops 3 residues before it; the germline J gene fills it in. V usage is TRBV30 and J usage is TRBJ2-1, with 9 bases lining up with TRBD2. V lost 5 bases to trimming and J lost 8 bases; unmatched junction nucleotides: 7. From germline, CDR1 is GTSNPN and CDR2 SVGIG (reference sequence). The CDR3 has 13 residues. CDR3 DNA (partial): TGTGCCTGGCATCCGGGACTAGCTCATGAG. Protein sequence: CAWHPGLAHE. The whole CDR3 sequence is CAWHPGLAHEQFF.

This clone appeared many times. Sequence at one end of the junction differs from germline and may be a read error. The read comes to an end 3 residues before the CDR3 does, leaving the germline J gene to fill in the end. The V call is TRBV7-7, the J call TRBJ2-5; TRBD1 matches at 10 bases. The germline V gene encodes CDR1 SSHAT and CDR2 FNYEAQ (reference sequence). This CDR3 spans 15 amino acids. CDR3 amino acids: CASSYRQGAGETQYF. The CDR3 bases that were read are TGTGCTAGCAGCTACCGACAGGGGGCCGGTGAGACC. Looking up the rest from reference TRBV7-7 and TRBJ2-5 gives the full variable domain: GAGVSQSPRYKVTKRGQDVTLRCDPISSHATLYWYQQALGQGPEFLTYFNYEAQPDKSGLPSDRFSAERPEGSISTLTIQRTEQRDSAMYRCASSYRQGAGETQYFGPGTRLLVL.

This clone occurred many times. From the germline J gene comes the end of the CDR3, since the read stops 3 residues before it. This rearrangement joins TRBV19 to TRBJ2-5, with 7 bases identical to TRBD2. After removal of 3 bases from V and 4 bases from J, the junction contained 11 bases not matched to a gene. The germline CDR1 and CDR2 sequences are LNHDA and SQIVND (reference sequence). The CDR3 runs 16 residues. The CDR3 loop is CASSMSRAGFGETQYF. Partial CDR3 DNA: TGTGCCAGTAGTATGTCGCGAGCGGGATTTGGAGAGACC.

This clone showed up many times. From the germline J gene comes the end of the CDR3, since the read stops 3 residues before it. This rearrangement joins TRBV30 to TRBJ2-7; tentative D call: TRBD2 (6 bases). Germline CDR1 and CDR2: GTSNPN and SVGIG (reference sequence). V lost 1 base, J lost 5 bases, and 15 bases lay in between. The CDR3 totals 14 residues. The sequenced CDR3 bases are TGTGCCTGGAGTGGTAGGGGACTTGGGGACGAG. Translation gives CAWSGRGLGDE. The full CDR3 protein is CAWSGRGLGDEQYF.

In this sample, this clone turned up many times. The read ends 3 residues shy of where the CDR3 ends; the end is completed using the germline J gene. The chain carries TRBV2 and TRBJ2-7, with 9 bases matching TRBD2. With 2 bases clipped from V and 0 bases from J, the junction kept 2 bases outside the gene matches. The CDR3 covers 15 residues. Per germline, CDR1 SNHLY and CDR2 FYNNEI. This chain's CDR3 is CASSELSGSSYEQYF. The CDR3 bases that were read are TGTGCCAGCAGTGAACTTAGCGGGAGCTCCTACGAG.

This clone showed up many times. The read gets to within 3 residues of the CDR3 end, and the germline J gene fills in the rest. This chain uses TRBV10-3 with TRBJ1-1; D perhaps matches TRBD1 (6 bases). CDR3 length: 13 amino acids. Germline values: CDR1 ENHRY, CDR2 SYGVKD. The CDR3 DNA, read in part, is TGTGCCATCAGTGAGGGCGGGGGCCCTGTA. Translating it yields CAISEGGGPV. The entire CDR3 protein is CAISEGGGPVAFF.

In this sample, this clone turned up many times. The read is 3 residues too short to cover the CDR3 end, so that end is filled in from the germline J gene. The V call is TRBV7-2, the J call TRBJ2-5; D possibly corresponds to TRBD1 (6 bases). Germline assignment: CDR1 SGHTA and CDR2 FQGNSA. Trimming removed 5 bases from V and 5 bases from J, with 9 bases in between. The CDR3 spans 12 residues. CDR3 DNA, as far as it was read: TGTGCCAGCAGCGCCACAGGGGAGACC. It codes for CASSATGET. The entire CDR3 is CASSATGETQYF.

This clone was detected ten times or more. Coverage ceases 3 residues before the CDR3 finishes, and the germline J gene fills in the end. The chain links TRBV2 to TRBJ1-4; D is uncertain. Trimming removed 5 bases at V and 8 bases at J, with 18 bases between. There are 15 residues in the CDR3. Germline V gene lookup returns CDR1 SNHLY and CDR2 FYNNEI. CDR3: CASSSISRGTEKLFF. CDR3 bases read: TGTGCCAGCAGTTCTATATCGCGGGGAACCGAAAAA.

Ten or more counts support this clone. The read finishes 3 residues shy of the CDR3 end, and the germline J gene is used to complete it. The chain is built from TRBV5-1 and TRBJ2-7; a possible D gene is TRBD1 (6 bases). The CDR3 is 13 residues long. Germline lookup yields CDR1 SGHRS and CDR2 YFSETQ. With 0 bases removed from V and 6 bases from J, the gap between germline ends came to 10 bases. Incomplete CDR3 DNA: TGCGCCAGCAGCTTGGTGGCAGGGGCCGAG. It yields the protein CASSLVAGAE. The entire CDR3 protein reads CASSLVAGAEQYF.

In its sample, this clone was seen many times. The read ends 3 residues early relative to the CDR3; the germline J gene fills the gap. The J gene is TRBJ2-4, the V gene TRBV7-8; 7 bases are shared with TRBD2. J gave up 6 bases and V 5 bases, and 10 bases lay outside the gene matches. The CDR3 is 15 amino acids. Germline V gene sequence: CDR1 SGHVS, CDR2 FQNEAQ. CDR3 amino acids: CASSGQAGRGNIQYF. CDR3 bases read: TGTGCCAGCAGCGGACAAGCGGGAAGGGGAAACATT.

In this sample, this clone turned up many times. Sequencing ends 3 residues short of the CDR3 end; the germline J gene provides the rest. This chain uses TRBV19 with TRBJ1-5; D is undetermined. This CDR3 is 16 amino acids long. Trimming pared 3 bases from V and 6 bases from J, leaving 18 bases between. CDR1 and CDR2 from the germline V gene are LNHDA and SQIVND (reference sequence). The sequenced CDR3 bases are TGTGCCAGTAGTATTCGTTCGTCGGGGTCGGGTCAGCCC. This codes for CASSIRSSGSGQP. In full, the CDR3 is CASSIRSSGSGQPQHF.

CDR3 DNA, as far as it was read: TGTGCCAGCTCGTCAACTGGACAGACGTATGGC. It specifies CASSSTGQTYG. The entire CDR3 is CASSSTGQTYGYTF. The chain carries TRBV18 and TRBJ1-2; possibly TRBD1 for D (6 bases). The DNA ends 3 residues before the CDR3 does, and the rest of the CDR3 is filled in from the germline J gene. Trimming stripped 6 bases from V and 5 bases from J, with 16 bases between. Germline loops: CDR1 KGHSH, CDR2 LQKENI. This CDR3 contains 14 residues.

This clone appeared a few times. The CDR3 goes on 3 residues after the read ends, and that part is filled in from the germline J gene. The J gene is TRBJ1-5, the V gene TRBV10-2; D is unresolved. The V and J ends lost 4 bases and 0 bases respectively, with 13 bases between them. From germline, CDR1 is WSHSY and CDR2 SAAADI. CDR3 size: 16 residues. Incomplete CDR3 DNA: TGCGCCAGCAGTGCCTCGGGGTTCTATAGCAATCAGCCC. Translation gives CASSASGFYSNQP. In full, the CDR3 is CASSASGFYSNQPQHF.

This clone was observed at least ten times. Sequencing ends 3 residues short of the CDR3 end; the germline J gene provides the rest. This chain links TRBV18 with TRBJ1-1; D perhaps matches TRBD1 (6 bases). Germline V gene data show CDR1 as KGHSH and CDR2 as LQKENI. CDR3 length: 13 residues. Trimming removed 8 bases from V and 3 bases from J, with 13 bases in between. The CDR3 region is CASARQVDTEAFF. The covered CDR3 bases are TGTGCCAGCGCCCGACAGGTCGACACTGAA.